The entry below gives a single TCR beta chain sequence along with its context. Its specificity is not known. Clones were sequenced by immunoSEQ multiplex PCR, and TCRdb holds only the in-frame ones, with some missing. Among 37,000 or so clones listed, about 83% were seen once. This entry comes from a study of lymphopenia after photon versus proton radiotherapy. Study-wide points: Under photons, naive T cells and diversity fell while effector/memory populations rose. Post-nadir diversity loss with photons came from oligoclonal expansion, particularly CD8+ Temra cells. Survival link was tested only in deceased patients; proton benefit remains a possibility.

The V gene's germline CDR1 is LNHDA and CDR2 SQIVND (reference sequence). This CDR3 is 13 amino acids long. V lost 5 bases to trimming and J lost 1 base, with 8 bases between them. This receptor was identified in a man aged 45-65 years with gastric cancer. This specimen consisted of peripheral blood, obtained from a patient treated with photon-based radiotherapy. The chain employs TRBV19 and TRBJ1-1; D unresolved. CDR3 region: CASSPRGNTEAFF. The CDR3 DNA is TGTGCCAGTAGTCCCCGGGGGAACACTGAAGCTTTCTTT.